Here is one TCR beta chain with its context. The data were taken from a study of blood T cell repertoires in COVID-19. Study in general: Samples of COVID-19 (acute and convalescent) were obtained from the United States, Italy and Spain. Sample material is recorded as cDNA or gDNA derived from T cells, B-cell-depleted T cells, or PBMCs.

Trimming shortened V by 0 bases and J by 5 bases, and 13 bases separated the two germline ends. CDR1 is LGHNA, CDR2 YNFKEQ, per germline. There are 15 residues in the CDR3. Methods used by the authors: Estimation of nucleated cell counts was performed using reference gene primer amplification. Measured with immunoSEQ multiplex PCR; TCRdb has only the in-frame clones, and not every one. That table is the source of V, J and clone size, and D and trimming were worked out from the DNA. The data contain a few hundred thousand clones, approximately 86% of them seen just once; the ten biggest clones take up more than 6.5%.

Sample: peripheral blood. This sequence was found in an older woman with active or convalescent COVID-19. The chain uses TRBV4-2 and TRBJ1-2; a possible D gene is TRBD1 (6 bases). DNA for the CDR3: TGTGCCAGCAGCCAAGAGCGACAGGCAACATATGGCTACACCTTC. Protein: CASSQERQATYGYTF.